These 18 T cell receptor beta chains came from one sample sequenced in a study of shared clonotypes between healthy human individuals. Assay used: immunoSEQ multiplex PCR; TCRdb lists only in-frame clones, some missing. The sample lists fewer than 1.6 million clones, about 98.5% seen once, with 0.36% in the top ten. Sequencing was performed on naive CD4+ T cells sorted from blood. As to subset: CD45RA+ positively selected. The source of these receptors is a man aged 25-45 years in good health.

J is TRBJ2-1 and V is TRBV27; no clear D gene. The germline V and J ends were trimmed by 6 bases and 6 bases, with 18 bases remaining between them. The CDR3 is 15 residues long. Germline CDR1 and CDR2: MNHEY and SMNVEV (reference sequence). The CDR3 coding sequence is TGTGCCAGCAGCTCGACTCCACGAGGCGTCAATGAGCAGTTCTTC. Translation: CASSSTPRGVNEQFF.

A word on this clone: The sample carries other DNA sequences with the same CDR3. V usage is TRBV18 and J usage is TRBJ1-1; 7 nucleotides match TRBD1. This CDR3 is built from 14 residues. Germline lookup yields CDR1 KGHSH and CDR2 LQKENI. V lost 1 base and J lost 4; bases outside the gene matches: 3. Here the CDR3 reads CASSPRTGSTEAFF. In DNA form, the CDR3 reads TGTGCCAGCTCACCACGGACAGGAAGCACTGAAGCTTTCTTT.

Notes on this clone: The same CDR3 can be traced to other DNA sequences in this sample. The chain recombines TRBV28 with TRBJ1-2, with D tentatively TRBD1 (5 bases). The CDR3 runs 13 residues. From germline, CDR1 is MDHEN and CDR2 SYDVKM. V dropped 0 bases and J dropped 7 bases, with 9 bases sitting between them. The CDR3 DNA follows: TGTGCCAGCAGTTTATGGGGCAGGGCTGGCTACACCTTC. Its translation is CASSLWGRAGYTF.

This clone was found once. V gene TRBV4-2 combines with J gene TRBJ2-7, with TRBD2 matching 9 bases. CDR1 LGHNA and CDR2 YNFKEQ come from the germline V gene. After removal of 0 bases from V and 1 base from J, the junction contained 4 bases not matched to a gene. The CDR3 length is 16 residues. This chain's CDR3 is CASSQDLSGRSYEQYF. The CDR3 DNA follows: TGTGCCAGCAGCCAAGATCTTAGCGGGAGATCCTACGAGCAGTACTTC.

The genes are TRBV7-2 and TRBJ2-1, with 7 bases aligning to TRBD1. The trim removed 1 base at V and 6 bases at J, leaving 6 bases unmatched. The CDR3 is made up of 15 amino acids. Germline-derived CDR1 and CDR2 are SGHTA and FQGNSA. The CDR3: CASSLVGRGSNEQFF. DNA for the CDR3: TGTGCCAGCAGCTTAGTTGGCAGGGGGAGCAATGAGCAGTTCTTC.

This clone occurred once. V and J are TRBV28 and TRBJ2-7; D might be TRBD2 (6 bases). Germline V gene sequence: CDR1 MDHEN, CDR2 SYDVKM. The CDR3 is made up of 14 amino acids. V was trimmed by 3 bases and J by 4 bases, leaving 13 bases between them. CDR3 in DNA: TGTGCCAGCAGTTTTGCGGGACCCTATTACGAGCAGTACTTC. Protein sequence: CASSFAGPYYEQYF.

Remarks on this clone: This sample also contains other DNA sequences that code for the same CDR3. The V and J genes are TRBV6-5 and TRBJ1-2, with 10 bases identical to TRBD1. CDR3 length: 14 amino acids. The germline V gene has CDR1 MNHEY and CDR2 SVGAGI. After removal of 4 bases from V and 6 bases from J, the junction contained 5 bases not matched to a gene. The DNA for the CDR3 is TGTGCCAGCAGTTTTAGGACAGGGGGGCATGGCTACACCTTC. Its protein product is CASSFRTGGHGYTF.

This chain links TRBV15 with TRBJ1-2; D is undetermined. CDR3 size: 15 residues. With 1 base removed from V and 0 bases from J, the gap between germline ends came to 9 bases. From germline, CDR1 is LNHNV and CDR2 YYDKDF (reference sequence). The chain's CDR3 is CATSRVGGANYGYTF. CDR3 DNA sequence: TGTGCCACCAGCAGAGTCGGAGGAGCTAACTATGGCTACACCTTC.

The V gene is TRBV5-1, the J gene TRBJ2-5, with TRBD2 matching over 8 bases. CDR3 size: 13 residues. Germline trimming cut 2 bases from V and 5 bases from J; bases unmatched to any gene: 2. Germline lookup yields CDR1 SGHRS and CDR2 YFSETQ. The CDR3 reads CASSFSGVETQYF. CDR3 in DNA: TGCGCCAGCAGCTTTAGCGGGGTTGAGACCCAGTACTTC.

This chain uses TRBV27 with TRBJ2-7; D remains ambiguous. Per the germline V gene, CDR1 is MNHEY and CDR2 is SMNVEV (reference sequence). The CDR3 extends over 14 amino acids. The germline V and J ends were trimmed by 0 bases and 0 bases, with 6 bases remaining between them. As DNA, the CDR3 is TGTGCCAGCAGTTTATCCATAATCTCCTACGAGCAGTACTTC. This codes for CASSLSIISYEQYF.

This clone has just one count. This chain connects TRBV7-9 to TRBJ2-1; 9 bases match TRBD2. Trimming cost V 5 bases and J 2 bases; bases outside gene matches: 4. In germline, CDR1 is SEHNR, CDR2 FQNEAQ (reference sequence). The CDR3 loop spans 15 amino acids. CDR3 nucleotide sequence: TGTGCCAGCAGCCCCAGCGGGAGGCCCTACAATGAGCAGTTCTTC. Its protein product is CASSPSGRPYNEQFF.

The V call is TRBV18, the J call TRBJ2-5; D assignment may be TRBD1 or TRBD2 (5 bases each). The germline V and J ends were trimmed by 6 bases and 5 bases, with 19 bases remaining between them. The CDR3 consists of 15 residues. Germline CDR1 reads KGHSH; CDR2 reads LQKENI. CDR3 coding DNA: TGTGCCAGCTCGCCTCGCCCGGGGCGAGTCGAGACCCAGTACTTC. Translation gives CASSPRPGRVETQYF.

This clone showed up just once. The chain has TRBV5-1 and TRBJ2-3, with D possibly matching TRBD1 (6 bases). The V gene's germline CDR1 is SGHRS and CDR2 YFSETQ. This CDR3 has 18 amino acids. V was shortened by 4 bases and J by 2 bases, with 23 bases between the two germline ends. The CDR3, as DNA: TGCGCCAGCAGCCTCTCCTCTCGCCCAGGGGCCCCCACAGATACGCAGTATTTT. Protein product: CASSLSSRPGAPTDTQYF.

The chain carries TRBV7-8 and TRBJ2-1; 7 bases fit TRBD2. CDR3 length: 15 residues. The ends lost 4 bases at V and 8 bases at J; junction bases unmatched: 11. Germline V lookup: CDR1 SGHVS, CDR2 FQNEAQ. CDR3 DNA sequence: TGTGCCAGCAGCTCGGGGAACGGGAGGCGGTATGAGCAGTTCTTC. Translation: CASSSGNGRRYEQFF.

The J gene is TRBJ1-2, the V gene TRBV9; D might be TRBD1 (5 bases). Germline V lookup: CDR1 SGDLS, CDR2 YYNGEE. This CDR3 spans 14 amino acids. V lost 6 bases and J lost 3, with 15 bases in between. The CDR3 DNA sequence: TGTGCCAGCACCCGGGAGGGGTACGACTATGGCTACACCTTC. This codes for CASTREGYDYGYTF.

The chain carries TRBV6-6 and TRBJ2-1; the D is unclear. V dropped 5 bases and J dropped 8 bases, with 7 bases sitting between them. In germline, CDR1 is MNHNY, CDR2 SVGAGI (reference sequence). The CDR3 runs 11 residues. This chain's CDR3 is CASSPGYEQFF. The CDR3 DNA sequence: TGTGCCAGCAGTCCGGGCTATGAGCAGTTCTTC.

V usage is TRBV5-1 and J usage is TRBJ2-1; TRBD2 aligns across 9 bases. The CDR3 extends over 14 amino acids. From germline, CDR1 is SGHRS and CDR2 YFSETQ. V lost 5 bases and J lost 7; bases outside the gene matches: 7. CDR3 region: CASRPGTSSNEQFF. The DNA of the CDR3 is TGCGCCAGCAGGCCCGGGACTAGCTCGAATGAGCAGTTCTTC.

This chain connects TRBV6-5 to TRBJ1-4; D is unresolved. This CDR3 spans 16 amino acids. The germline V and J ends were trimmed by 2 bases and 2 bases, with 12 bases remaining between them. Germline V lookup: CDR1 MNHEY, CDR2 SVGAGI. The CDR3 loop reads CASSYRRDYTNEKLFF. The CDR3 DNA reads TGTGCCAGCAGTTACAGAAGAGACTATACTAATGAAAAACTGTTTTTT.